This T cell receptor (beta chain) was captured in a study of blood T cell repertoires in COVID-19. As for the study in general: COVID-19 samples, acute and convalescent, were from the United States, Italy and Spain. In each case, the material was cDNA or gDNA derived from T cells, B-cell-depleted T cells, or PBMCs.

This CDR3 comprises 13 residues. The V end lost 2 bases, the J end lost 11 bases, and 15 bases lay between the germline ends. In germline, CDR1 is ENHRY, CDR2 SYGVKD. Original data processing: Counts of nucleated cells, estimated from reference gene primer amplification, were obtained. Using immunoSEQ multiplex PCR, the repertoire was profiled, and TCRdb retains in-frame clones only, with some absent. V and J calls and clone size are as listed in that table; D and trimming were resolved from the DNA. The sample yields more than 100,000 clones, nearly 90% seen once. Those enrolled in Seattle joined during active infection and were followed longitudinally afterward.

This clonotype originated in a woman between 55 and 75 years old with COVID-19, enrolled during active disease. What was sequenced was peripheral blood. This rearrangement joins TRBV10-3 to TRBJ1-1; D is possibly TRBD1 (6 bases). This chain's CDR3 is CAISESWGRKAFF. In DNA form, the CDR3 reads TGTGCCATCAGTGAGAGCTGGGGGCGTAAGGCTTTCTTT.